The 10 T cell receptor beta chains reported below all come from one sample, sequenced in a study of blood T cell repertoires in COVID-19. Produced via immunoSEQ multiplex PCR; TCRdb's table is partial and in-frame only. This sample has about 230,000 clones; about 83% occur once, and the top ten carry 8.5% to 10%. Sequenced input: peripheral blood. These receptors were taken from a man aged 35 to 55 with active or convalescent COVID-19.

The chain employs TRBV11-3 and TRBJ1-3; weak D call: TRBD1 (5 bases). Trimming took 0 bases from V and 0 from J, leaving 12 bases between them. The CDR3 spans 17 residues. Per germline, CDR1 SGHNT and CDR2 YENEEA. The CDR3 nucleotides are TGTGCCAGCAGCTTAGAGGGGGGTTCGATCTCTGGAAACACCATATATTTT. Translated: CASSLEGGSISGNTIYF.

The chain links TRBV2 to TRBJ2-3; 7 bases map to TRBD2. This CDR3 has 15 amino acids. Germline-derived CDR1 and CDR2 are SNHLY and FYNNEI. Trimming at V came to 0 bases and at J to 4 bases, leaving 4 bases not matched to a gene. The DNA of the CDR3 is TGTGCCAGCAGTGAAGCCGGACTAGGGGCAGATACGCAGTATTTT. Residues: CASSEAGLGADTQYF.

The chain joins TRBV30 to TRBJ1-4; TRBD1 matches at 8 bases. The CDR3 covers 14 residues. Per germline, CDR1 GTSNPN and CDR2 SVGIG (reference sequence). V gave up 3 bases and J gave up 8 bases; unmatched junction bases: 8. The CDR3 region has the DNA TGTGCCTGGAGACCCAGGGGGCAGGAGGAAAAACTGTTTTTT. Translation: CAWRPRGQEEKLFF.

The chain carries TRBV2 and TRBJ1-5; D call uncertain. CDR1 and CDR2 from the germline V gene are SNHLY and FYNNEI. The CDR3 spans 15 residues. Between the trimmed V and J ends, which lost 2 bases and 3 bases, there was a span of 11 bases. In DNA form, the CDR3 reads TGTGCCAGCAGTGAACAGGCCATCTCCAATCAGCCCCAGCATTTT. Residues: CASSEQAISNQPQHF.

Regarding this clone: The junction departs from the called germline gene at one end, perhaps through a read error. This chain joins TRBV18 and TRBJ2-3; 8 nucleotides align to TRBD1. The CDR3 is 16 residues long. The V gene's germline CDR1 is KGHSH and CDR2 LQKENI. CDR3 loop: CASSPPAGTGTDTQYF. Here the CDR3 DNA reads TGTGCCAGCTCACCACCTGCCGGGACAGGCACCGATACGCAGTATTTT.

The rearrangement joins TRBV19 to TRBJ1-2; D is uncertain. V was clipped by 3 bases and J by 4 bases, with 9 bases between them. CDR1 is LNHDA, CDR2 SQIVND, per germline (reference sequence). The CDR3 contains 13 residues. The CDR3 bases are TGTGCCAGTAGTATGCTGGCCTCCTATGGCTACACCTTC. Its protein product is CASSMLASYGYTF.

V usage is TRBV28 and J usage is TRBJ1-1; possible D gene TRBD1, 6 bases. CDR3 length: 17 amino acids. The germline V gene has CDR1 MDHEN and CDR2 SYDVKM. V was pared by 5 bases and J by 4 bases, with 23 bases between. CDR3 coding DNA: TGTGCCAGCAGTGTTCCCTTCCAGATCAAAGGGGGCACTGAAGCTTTCTTT. It yields the protein CASSVPFQIKGGTEAFF.

The rearrangement joins TRBV7-3 to TRBJ2-2; 9 bases are a match to TRBD1. CDR1 is SGHTA and CDR2 is FQGTGA in the germline V gene. The CDR3 is 16 residues long. The J segment lost 8 bases and the V segment lost 5 bases, leaving 12 bases of the junction unmatched. CDR3 sequence reads: CASSRLPGQGGGELFF. The CDR3 DNA follows: TGTGCCAGCAGCCGACTTCCGGGACAGGGTGGTGGGGAGCTGTTTTTT.

A note on this clone: The junction and the germline gene differ at one end; a read error may be behind it. The rearrangement uses TRBV25-1 and TRBJ2-1; 13 bases align to TRBD2. The V gene's germline CDR1 is MGHDK and CDR2 SYGVNS. The CDR3 length is 13 residues. CDR3 amino acids: CASSILAGGYVVF. CDR3 sequence (DNA): TGTGCCAGCTCTATACTAGCGGGAGGGTACGTGGTCTTC.

The gene calls are TRBV5-1 and TRBJ1-1, with D tentatively TRBD1 (5 bases). V lost 2 bases and J lost 4, with 12 bases in between. The CDR3 covers 14 residues. Germline-derived CDR1 and CDR2 are SGHRS and YFSETQ. CDR3 amino acids: CASSLQVEGTEAFF. The CDR3 DNA reads as TGCGCCAGCAGCTTACAGGTGGAAGGCACTGAAGCTTTCTTT.